This T cell receptor (beta chain) was observed in a study of shared clonotypes between healthy human individuals. Turning to the study itself: Each donor's CD4 naive and CD4 memory cells filled three plates apiece, CD8 naive two, and CD8 memory one.

The CDR3 runs 14 residues. Germline CDR1 is SGHAT and CDR2 is FQNNGV. V was trimmed by 1 base and J by 2 bases, leaving 9 bases between them. Study-level results: Estimated clonotype richness was generally higher in naive than memory subsets. Donor clonotype sharing was expected to depend on sequencing depth.

The naive CD8 population came from CD45RO-negative cells selected for CCR7, without terminally differentiated effector memory CD45RA+ cells. A word on this clone: Its antigen is unidentified.

Assay used: immunoSEQ multiplex PCR; TCRdb lists only in-frame clones, some missing. Of hundreds of thousands of clones in the sample, 95% to 97% were seen once. The clonotype originates from a woman in her 30s in good health. The V call is TRBV11-2, the J call TRBJ2-7, with D tentatively TRBD2 (5 bases). Sequencing used naive CD8+ T cells sorted from blood. CDR3 DNA sequence: TGTGCCAGCAGCTTAGGGGCCGGGGCCTACGAGCAGTACTTC. Protein: CASSLGAGAYEQYF.